This TCR beta chain came from a study of spatial heterogeneity in lung cancer (dated by TCRdb to the late 2010s). Background on the whole study: More beta-chain than alpha-chain transcripts were consistently detected, likely reflecting higher beta-chain transcript abundance. In the raw uncorrected reads, each unique combination of TCR and UMI appeared more than ten times on average. In non-small cell lung cancer, the study quantitatively compared TCR alpha and beta repertoires across several tumor regions, matched nontumor lung, and blood. The study linked features of the TCR repertoire to counts of nonsynonymous mutations, which were determined by whole-exome sequencing of tumor tissue. At surgery, 220 tumor regions, around 68 matched nontumor lung samples and 56 PBMC samples were TCR-sequenced for both alpha and beta chains.

What this sample's time point label stands for: sample taken at primary tumor resection. TCR sequencing used whole RNA extracted from tumor and nontumor lung tissue, or from cryopreserved PBMC samples, without cell sorting. Donors were over 60 patients with early-stage, untreated non-small cell lung cancer from the lung TRACERx cohort. Only patients with enough RNA available from two or more tumor regions were chosen for TCR sequencing. What the authors observed across the whole study: Ubiquitous expanded tumor TCRs showed up in blood more often at tumor resection than at routine follow-up. Additional single-cell paired TCR alpha and beta sequencing was considered necessary to confirm, at a functional level, the hypothesis that regional TCRs recognize regional mutations.

This clonotype was detected many times. Its binding antigen is unknown. It has no much larger one-base neighbor in the sample; base qualities were not kept. CDR1 and CDR2 were assigned from the germline V gene as SGHRS and YFSETQ. The junction shows trimming of 4 bases on V and 3 bases on J, and the gene matches do not reach 9 bases of it. The CDR3 contains 17 residues, cysteine and phenylalanine counted. This entry keeps only the CDR3 DNA: 51 bases, framed from base 1. Library preparation used 5' RACE. TCRdb shows the sequencer as NextSeq 500. To allow correction of PCR and sequencing errors, the TCR library protocol tagged every TCR cDNA molecule with a unique molecular identifier. Concerning the study's data processing: TCR identification, UMI-based error correction and CDR3 extraction were all carried out with Decombinator tools. TCRs above a frequency of 2 per 1,000, corresponding to the top 1% of the tumor frequency distribution, were defined as expanded. Renyi diversity was calculated using the R vegan package after each repertoire was subsampled 100 times to 5,000 TCRs. CDR3 similarity networks were constructed using string-kernel similarity of amino acid triplets, with links drawn between CDR3s whose pairwise similarity was above 0.82. TCRdb took the public reads, trimmed them with fastp at Q25, ran MiXCR for clone calling and kept in-frame beta chains. Every entry covers one CDR3 protein and lists the most common genes and DNA from its rows. These V and J calls originate from TCRdb's pipeline instead of the authors' own analysis. This sample comprises about 38,000 distinct CDR3 sequences, approximately 7.5% of them detected only once. The leading ten clones occupy 25% to 30% of the sample.

The sequence is built from TRBV5-1 and TRBJ2-2; a stretch of 10 junction bases matches TRBD1. The sequence was obtained from a male donor with early-stage non-small cell lung cancer. This specimen consisted of PBMCs, obtained at surgery. The CDR3 protein: CASSEGQGIPYTGELFF. The nucleotides read TGCGCCAGCAGCGAGGGACAGGGGATCCCCTACACCGGGGAGCTGTTTTTT.